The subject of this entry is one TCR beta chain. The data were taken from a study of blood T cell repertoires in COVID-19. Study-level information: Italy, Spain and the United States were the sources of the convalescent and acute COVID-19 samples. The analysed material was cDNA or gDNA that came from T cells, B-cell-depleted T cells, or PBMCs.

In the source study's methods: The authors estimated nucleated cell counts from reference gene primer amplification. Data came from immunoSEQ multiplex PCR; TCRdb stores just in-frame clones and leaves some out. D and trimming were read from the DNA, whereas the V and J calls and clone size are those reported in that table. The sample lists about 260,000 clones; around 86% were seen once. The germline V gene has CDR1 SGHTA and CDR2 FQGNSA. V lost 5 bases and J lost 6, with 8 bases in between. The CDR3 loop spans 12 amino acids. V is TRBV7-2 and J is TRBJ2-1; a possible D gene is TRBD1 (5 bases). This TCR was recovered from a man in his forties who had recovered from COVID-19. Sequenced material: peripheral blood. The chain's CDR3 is CASSLRGNEQFF. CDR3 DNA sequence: TGTGCCAGCAGCCTAAGGGGCAATGAGCAGTTCTTC.